A selection of T cell receptor beta chains follows, all from one sample in a study of spatial heterogeneity in lung cancer. MiXCR was run by TCRdb on the 5' RACE reads, yielding one entry per CDR3 protein. The sample has some 25,000 distinct CDR3 sequences, around 4.7% seen once. The starting material was PBMCs, obtained at surgery. Receptors originate from a male donor with early-stage non-small cell lung cancer. The CDR3 runs from the conserved cysteine through the conserved F or W. The D gene is left open where the match is weak. Size tells how often a clone was seen (once, few, many) or the class of an expanded clone, and some rows leave it out.

d_call clone_size j_call v_call cdr3_nt cdr3_aa
TRBD1 many TRBJ1-2 TRBV7-2 TGTGCCAGCAGCTTGGACAGGGGGAATCGTGGCTACACCTTC CASSLDRGNRGYTF
. many TRBJ2-5 TRBV7-3 TGTGCCAGCAGCTATAGCGTGGGGGAGACCCAGTACTTC CASSYSVGETQYF
. many TRBJ2-7 TRBV28 TGTGCCAGCAGTCCGCCGGTTCGCGGCCCCTCCTACGAGCAGTACTTC CASSPPVRGPSYEQYF
. many TRBJ1-2 TRBV28 TGTGCCAGCAGTTCCACTTACGGGGGCGCAGATGGCTACACCTTC CASSSTYGGADGYTF
. many TRBJ2-7 TRBV3-1 TGTGCCAGCAGCCTCATTAGGGGGGCTTACGAGCAGTACTTC CASSLIRGAYEQYF
TRBD2 many TRBJ2-2 TRBV6-5 TGTGCCAGCAGTAGGGGAACTAGCGGGAGACTCGAGCTGTTTTTT CASSRGTSGRLELFF
. many TRBJ2-3 TRBV3-1 TGTGCCAGCAGCCAGTATGGGCCTAGTACGCAGTATTTT CASSQYGPSTQYF
. many TRBJ1-4 TRBV6-5 TGTGCCAGCAGTTACTCGGGACGGTCCGAAAAACTGTTTTTT CASSYSGRSEKLFF
TRBD1 . TRBJ2-7 TRBV19 TGTGCCAGTAGTATTGGGACAGCCTCCTACGAGCAGTACTTC CASSIGTASYEQYF
. many TRBJ2-5 TRBV29-1 TGCAGCGTTGACCTTGGCAGAGGGGTGGAGACCCAGTACTTC CSVDLGRGVETQYF
. many TRBJ2-6 TRBV28 TGTGCCAGCAGTTTATGGGCCAGGACTGGGGCCAACGTCCTGACTTTC CASSLWARTGANVLTF
. many TRBJ1-6 TRBV18 TGTGCCAGCTCACCCAACCGCAGCTCCTATAATTCACCCCTCCACTTT CASSPNRSSYNSPLHF
. many TRBJ2-2 TRBV20-1 TGCAGTGCTAGCTGGACAGGGAGGGCCGGGGAGCTGTTTTTT CSASWTGRAGELFF
TRBD2 many TRBJ2-1 TRBV20-1 TGCAGTGCTAGGGGACTAGCGGGACCCTTATACAATGAGCAGTTCTTC CSARGLAGPLYNEQFF
TRBD2 many TRBJ2-5 TRBV7-2 TGTGCCAGCAGCTTCGGCGGGAGGGTGTTGGGGGAGACCCAGTACTTC CASSFGGRVLGETQYF
TRBD2 many TRBJ2-3 TRBV5-1 TGCGCCAGCAGCTTAGGAGGGAGGGTTTCAGATACGCAGTATTTT CASSLGGRVSDTQYF
. many TRBJ1-1 TRBV4-1 TGCGCCAGCAGCCCTCCGGGACGGGAGACTGAAGCTTTCTTT CASSPPGRETEAFF
. many TRBJ1-2 TRBV5-6 TGTGCCAGCACCTTCACTGCTAACTATGGCTACACCTTC CASTFTANYGYTF
. many TRBJ2-5 TRBV3-1 TGTGCCAGCAGCCCCGGACAGACCCAAGAGACCCAGTACTTC CASSPGQTQETQYF
TRBD2 many TRBJ2-6 TRBV10-3 TGTGCCATCAGTAGCGGGGGCTCTGGGGCCAACGTCCTGACTTTC CAISSGGSGANVLTF
TRBD1 many TRBJ2-5 TRBV12-3/TRBV12-4 TGTGCCAGCAGTTTAACCTCTCCGGGACAGGGTCAAGAGACCCAGTACTTC CASSLTSPGQGQETQYF
. medium-sized TRBJ2-7 TRBV28 TGTGCCAGCAGGGAAAGGGACTACGAGCAGTACTTC CASRERDYEQYF
. . TRBJ2-1 TRBV7-3 TGTGCCAGCAGCTTATCTCTCACTAGCAGCAAAGAGCAGTTCTTC CASSLSLTSSKEQFF
. many TRBJ2-3 TRBV5-1 TGCGCCAGCAGCTTGGGTAGTAATGTAGATACGCAGTATTTT CASSLGSNVDTQYF
. few TRBJ1-5 TRBV7-8 TGTGCCAGCCTACCATCCACAGGCATCAATCAGCCCCAGCATTTT CASLPSTGINQPQHF
. many TRBJ2-7 TRBV4-3 TGCGCCAGCAGCCAGCGCCCGGGGCCCTACGAGCAGTACTTC CASSQRPGPYEQYF
TRBD1 . TRBJ1-6 TRBV6-5 TGTGCCAGCAGTTACTCGGGACAGGGAGGTTCACCCCTCCACTTT CASSYSGQGGSPLHF
TRBD2 many TRBJ2-3 TRBV28 TGTGCCAGCGGGACTAGCGGGAGGGGTCCCACAGATACGCAGTATTTT CASGTSGRGPTDTQYF
. many TRBJ2-1 TRBV6-2/TRBV6-3 TGTGCCAGCAGTTCCGCCGTGACTTACAATGAGCAGTTCTTC CASSSAVTYNEQFF
. medium-sized TRBJ2-5 TRBV6-5 TGTGCCAGCAGTTACTCGTTCGAGACGGCGAAAGAGACCCAGTACTTC CASSYSFETAKETQYF
. many TRBJ2-3 TRBV28 TGTGCCAGCCGGTCGGTCGTGTCAGATACGCAGTATTTT CASRSVVSDTQYF
TRBD1 few TRBJ2-1 TRBV19 TGTGCCAGTAGTCCCACCCAACGGACAGGTGGACACAATGAGCAGTTCTTC CASSPTQRTGGHNEQFF
. many TRBJ1-4 TRBV29-1 TGCAGCGTATCAAACAGGGCCACTAATGAAAAACTGTTTTTT CSVSNRATNEKLFF
. many TRBJ1-4 TRBV6-5 TGTGCCAGCAGTTACTCCGGGACCGTGAATGAAAAACTGTTTTTT CASSYSGTVNEKLFF
. many TRBJ1-5 TRBV7-2 TGTGCCAGCAGCCAACAGAATCAGCCCCAGCATTTT CASSQQNQPQHF
TRBD1 many TRBJ2-5 TRBV7-7 TGTGCCAGCAGCCGTGACAGGGGAGAGACCCAGTACTTC CASSRDRGETQYF
. many TRBJ1-5 TRBV6-5 TGTGCCAGCAGTTCCACCCCGGAGGGGAGTGACGATCAGCCCCAGCATTTT CASSSTPEGSDDQPQHF
. . TRBJ2-7 TRBV6-2/TRBV6-3 TGTGCCAGCAGTAGGGGCCAGCCGGCATACGAGCAGTACTTC CASSRGQPAYEQYF
. many TRBJ2-2 TRBV7-9 TGTGCCAGCAGCTTAGACTCGGGGAGTCCCGGGGAGCTGTTTTTT CASSLDSGSPGELFF
. many TRBJ2-1 TRBV20-1 TGCAGTGCTATAGGGGGGCCTGGGGATGAGCAGTTCTTC CSAIGGPGDEQFF
TRBD2 many TRBJ2-1 TRBV10-2 TGCGCCAGCAGGGATAGCGGGTCCTACAATGAGCAGTTCTTC CASRDSGSYNEQFF
. many TRBJ1-5 TRBV19 TGTGCCAGTAGTATAGATCGGGGGAACAATCAGCCCCAGCATTTT CASSIDRGNNQPQHF
. many TRBJ2-7 TRBV3-1 TGTGCCAGCGCAACTAGTCCTTACGAGCAGTACTTC CASATSPYEQYF
. few TRBJ2-1 TRBV12-3/TRBV12-4 TGTGCCAGCATCTCGGGTCGGGTATGGGATGAGCAGTTCTTC CASISGRVWDEQFF
. few TRBJ2-1 TRBV2 TGTGCCGGGGGACAATACAATGAGCAGTTCTTC CAGGQYNEQFF
. many TRBJ1-5 TRBV6-5 TGTGCCACCTCACCGGGCCCCCCTTCCTCGCCCCAGCATTTT CATSPGPPSSPQHF
. many TRBJ1-1 TRBV18 TGTGCCAGCTCACAGGGACAGAACACTGAAGCTTTCTTT CASSQGQNTEAFF
. few TRBJ2-5 TRBV20-1 TGCAGTGCTAGGTGGTCTCAAGAGACCCAGTACTTC CSARWSQETQYF
TRBD1 . TRBJ1-5 TRBV18 TGTGCCAGCTCACCCGCCGGGACAGGGGGTAGCAATCAGCCCCAGCATTTT CASSPAGTGGSNQPQHF
. many TRBJ1-6 TRBV12-3/TRBV12-4 TGTGCCAGCACCGAGGGGACCGCGAATTCACCCCTCCACTTT CASTEGTANSPLHF
. many TRBJ2-1 TRBV5-1 TGCGCCAGCAGAAACCACCAGGGGGGGTCCTACAATGAGCAGTTCTTC CASRNHQGGSYNEQFF
. medium-sized TRBJ2-5 TRBV24-1 TGTGCCACCAGTGACGCAACAGAGACCCAGTACTTC CATSDATETQYF
TRBD2 many TRBJ2-1 TRBV5-1 TGCGCCAGCAGCGCAGCGGGAGGGCCCAATGAGCAGTTCTTC CASSAAGGPNEQFF
TRBD2 many TRBJ2-1 TRBV12-3/TRBV12-4 TGTGCCAGCAGTTCCTCCCTAGCGGGAGTGAATGAGCAGTTCTTC CASSSSLAGVNEQFF
. many TRBJ2-7 TRBV20-1 TGCAGTGCTATCCGGGACCAAGCCTACGAGCAGTACTTC CSAIRDQAYEQYF
. many TRBJ1-5 TRBV6-2/TRBV6-3 TGTGCCAGCAGTTACCAGGGGCACCAGCCCCAGCATTTT CASSYQGHQPQHF
. many TRBJ1-6 TRBV12-3/TRBV12-4 TGTGCCAGCAGCTTCGCTAGGTCACCCCTCCACTTT CASSFARSPLHF